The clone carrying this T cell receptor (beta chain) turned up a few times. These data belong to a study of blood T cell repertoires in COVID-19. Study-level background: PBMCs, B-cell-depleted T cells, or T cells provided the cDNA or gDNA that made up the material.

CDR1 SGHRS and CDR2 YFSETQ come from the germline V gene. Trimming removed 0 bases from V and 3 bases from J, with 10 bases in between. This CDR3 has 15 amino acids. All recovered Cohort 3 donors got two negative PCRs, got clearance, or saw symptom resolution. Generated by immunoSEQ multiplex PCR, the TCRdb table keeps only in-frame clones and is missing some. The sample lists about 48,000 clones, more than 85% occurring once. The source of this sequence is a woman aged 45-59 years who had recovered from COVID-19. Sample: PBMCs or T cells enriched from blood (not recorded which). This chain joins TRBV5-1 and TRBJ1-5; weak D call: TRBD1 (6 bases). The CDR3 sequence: CASSLGTGPNQPQHF. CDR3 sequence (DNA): TGCGCCAGCAGCTTGGGTACAGGGCCCAATCAGCCCCAGCATTTT.